This entry lists 18 T cell receptor beta chains sequenced from one sample in a study of cytomegalovirus exposure and HLA in healthy donors. The PCR had 60 Vbeta and 13 Jbeta primers. Profiling relied on immunoSEQ multiplex PCR, and the TCRdb table lists in-frame clones only, not all of them. This sample has about 110,000 clones, with less than 85% found just once. Sequenced material: PBMCs. These receptors were collected from a woman in her thirties or forties in good health and CMV-seropositive.

This chain connects TRBV10-2 to TRBJ1-4; 7 nucleotides line up with TRBD1. This CDR3 region has 15 residues. V shed 6 bases, J shed 3 bases, and the junction held 7 bases outside the gene matches. Germline V CDR1 and CDR2: WSHSY, SAAADI. The CDR3 loop reads CASRDDRAANEKLFF. CDR3 DNA: TGCGCCAGCAGAGACGACAGGGCGGCTAATGAAAAACTGTTTTTT.

CDR3 coding DNA: TGTGCCAGCAGTTCCAGATCCGAAGCTTTCTTT. Protein: CASSSRSEAFF. This sequence joins TRBV6-5 and TRBJ1-1; D uncertain. The V and J ends lost 4 bases and 8 bases respectively, with 8 bases between them. The CDR3 contains 11 residues. Germline V CDR1 and CDR2: MNHEY, SVGAGI.

The CDR3 nucleotides are TGTGCCAGCTCACGGGGACAGTACAATGAGCAGTTCTTC. It translates to CASSRGQYNEQFF. The chain has TRBV18 and TRBJ2-1; 7 bases are a match to TRBD1. The germline gives CDR1 KGHSH, CDR2 LQKENI. Losses at the gene ends were 4 bases for V and 4 bases for J; bases not matched to a gene: 1. This CDR3 is built from 13 residues.

The rearrangement uses TRBV5-1 and TRBJ2-7, with D possibly matching TRBD1 (5 bases). There are 13 residues in the CDR3. V lost 2 bases and J lost 3, with 9 bases in between. CDR1 and CDR2 (germline): SGHRS, YFSETQ. CDR3 residues: CASSFARDYEQYF. CDR3 sequence (DNA): TGCGCCAGCAGCTTCGCCAGGGACTACGAGCAGTACTTC.

A few counts support this clone. CDR3 bases: TGTGCCAGCACCCATTCCAGGGACAGCAGCCACAATGAGCAGTTCTTC. Amino acids: CASTHSRDSSHNEQFF. This chain connects TRBV13 to TRBJ2-1, with 7 positions matching TRBD1. J lost 5 bases, V lost 7 bases, and 14 bases had no gene match. The CDR3 sequence is 16 residues long. From germline, CDR1 is PRHDT and CDR2 FYEKMQ (reference sequence).

A single count supports this clone. The chain is built from TRBV19 and TRBJ2-2; 9 nucleotides line up with TRBD2. The germline V gene encodes CDR1 LNHDA and CDR2 SQIVND (reference sequence). V gave up 5 bases and J gave up 1 base; unmatched junction bases: 5. There are 16 residues in the CDR3. In DNA, the CDR3 is TGTGCCAGTAGTCCCAGCGGGGGGCGGAACACCGGGGAGCTGTTTTTT. This translates into CASSPSGGRNTGELFF. Looking up the rest from reference TRBV19 and TRBJ2-2 gives the full variable domain: DGGITQSPKYLFRKEGQNVTLSCEQNLNHDAMYWYRQDPGQGLRLIYYSQIVNDFQKGDIAEGYSVSREKKESFPLTVTSAQKNPTAFYLCASSPSGGRNTGELFFGEGSRLTVL.

The chain employs TRBV4-2 and TRBJ2-5; 9 bases align to TRBD2. V was clipped by 0 bases and J by 5 bases; unmatched bases: 7. The CDR3 contains 16 residues. Germline V lookup: CDR1 LGHNA, CDR2 YNFKEQ. The CDR3, as DNA: TGTGCCAGCAGCCAAGATGGCGGGGGGGGGTTTGAGACCCAGTACTTC. Amino acid sequence: CASSQDGGGGFETQYF.

The rearrangement links TRBV5-1 to TRBJ1-5; TRBD1 aligns across 7 bases. CDR1 and CDR2 from the germline V gene are SGHRS and YFSETQ. This CDR3 is built from 15 residues. With 3 bases clipped from V and 6 bases from J, the junction kept 9 bases outside the gene matches. The CDR3 loop is CASSSETGLGQPQHF. CDR3 sequence (DNA): TGCGCCAGCAGCTCGGAGACAGGGTTAGGTCAGCCCCAGCATTTT.

The gene calls are TRBV10-3 and TRBJ1-2; tentative D call: TRBD1 (6 bases). V was clipped by 0 bases and J by 4 bases, with 12 bases between them. CDR1 and CDR2 from the germline V gene are ENHRY and SYGVKD. This CDR3 has 15 amino acids. CDR3 in amino acids: CAISESLTGFYGYTF. The CDR3 coding sequence is TGTGCCATCAGTGAGTCGTTGACAGGTTTCTATGGCTACACCTTC.

The chain links TRBV11-2 to TRBJ1-1; D is possibly TRBD1 (6 bases). This CDR3 spans 13 amino acids. V was shortened by 6 bases and J by 6 bases, with 14 bases between the two germline ends. Germline assignment: CDR1 SGHAT and CDR2 FQNNGV. The DNA for the CDR3 is TGTGCCAGCAGGAGGACAGCCACCGCTGAAGCTTTCTTT. It is translated as CASRRTATAEAFF. Complete variable domain (other parts from reference TRBV11-2 and TRBJ1-1): EAGVAQSPRYKIIEKRQSVAFWCNPISGHATLYWYQQILGQGPKLLIQFQNNGVVDDSQLPKDRFSAERLKGVDSTLKIQPAKLEDSAVYLCASRRTATAEAFFGQGTRLTVV.

The rearrangement joins TRBV7-8 to TRBJ1-2; the D gene is possibly TRBD1 (5 bases). V was clipped by 2 bases and J by 4 bases, with 11 bases between them. CDR1 and CDR2 from the germline V gene are SGHVS and FQNEAQ. The CDR3 extends over 14 amino acids. This chain's CDR3 is CASSLSAGSYGYTF. The CDR3 DNA sequence: TGTGCCAGCAGCTTAAGTGCAGGGTCCTATGGCTACACCTTC.

This clone is a singleton in its sample. J is TRBJ2-7 and V is TRBV6-6; 9 nucleotides match TRBD1. The CDR3 is made up of 15 amino acids. CDR1 is MNHNY and CDR2 is SVGAGI in the germline V gene (reference sequence). With 5 bases clipped from V and 4 bases from J, the junction kept 9 bases outside the gene matches. CDR3 protein: CASSQLGTGWYEQYF. DNA of the CDR3: TGTGCCAGCAGTCAGCTAGGGACAGGGTGGTACGAGCAGTACTTC.

This clone was counted only a few times. The rearrangement joins TRBV30 to TRBJ1-1; 7 nucleotides agree with TRBD1. The CDR3 loop spans 11 amino acids. J lost 1 base, V lost 8 bases, and 1 base had no gene match. Germline V CDR1 and CDR2: GTSNPN, SVGIG (reference sequence). DNA of the CDR3: TGTGCCGGGACAGAGAACACTGAAGCTTTCTTT. Its translation is CAGTENTEAFF. The whole variable domain, remainder taken from reference TRBV30 and TRBJ1-1, is SQTIHQWPATLVQPVGSPLSLECTVEGTSNPNLYWYRQAAGRGLQLLFYSVGIGQISSEVPQNLSASRPQDRQFILSSKKLLLSDSGFYLCAGTENTEAFFGQGTRLTVV.

CDR3 DNA: TGTGCCAGCAGTGAACCCCCCGGGAACGACTCACCCCTCCACTTT. Its protein is CASSEPPGNDSPLHF. The rearrangement joins TRBV6-1 to TRBJ1-6; D gene uncertain. Trimming removed 2 bases at V and 10 bases at J, with 15 bases between. CDR1 is MNHNS, CDR2 SASEGT, per germline. This CDR3 has 15 amino acids.

V is TRBV6-5 and J is TRBJ2-5, with D tentatively TRBD1 (6 bases). The CDR3 totals 14 residues. Germline assignment: CDR1 MNHEY and CDR2 SVGAGI. V gave up 6 bases and J gave up 4 bases, with 15 bases separating them. CDR3 sequence (DNA): TGTGCCAGCAGCAGCACAGGGTACGGAGAGACCCAGTACTTC. This encodes CASSSTGYGETQYF.

The DNA for the CDR3 is TGTGCCAGCTCACCTCTTCCGGGGGGCAGTGGCTATGGCTACACCTTC. The encoded protein is CASSPLPGGSGYGYTF. V and J are TRBV18 and TRBJ1-2; D may be TRBD1 (6 bases). V was cut by 3 bases and J by 4 bases, with 18 bases left in between. The CDR3 is 16 amino acids. Germline-derived CDR1 and CDR2 are KGHSH and LQKENI. The whole variable domain, remainder taken from reference TRBV18 and TRBJ1-2, is NAGVMQNPRHLVRRRGQEARLRCSPMKGHSHVYWYRQLPEEGLKFMVYLQKENIIDESGMPKERFSAEFPKEGPSILRIQQVVRGDSAAYFCASSPLPGGSGYGYTFGSGTRLTVV.

The chain joins TRBV13 to TRBJ2-7; 8 nucleotides align to TRBD2. The CDR3 contains 15 residues. Unmatched junction bases numbered 7, after V lost 5 bases and J lost 1 base. CDR1 and CDR2 from the germline V gene are PRHDT and FYEKMQ (reference sequence). The chain's CDR3 is CASSPREGRSYEQYF. The CDR3 DNA reads TGTGCCAGCAGCCCCCGGGAGGGTCGGTCCTACGAGCAGTACTTC.

CDR3 bases: TGCGCCAGCAGCCAAGATAGAGCGGGGGGCCACACCGGGGAGCTGTTTTTT. It specifies CASSQDRAGGHTGELFF. The V and J genes are TRBV4-1 and TRBJ2-2; 9 nucleotides match TRBD2. Germline-derived CDR1 and CDR2 are MGHRA and YSYEKL. With 0 bases clipped from V and 3 bases from J, the junction kept 5 bases outside the gene matches. The CDR3 contains 17 residues.